The 23 T cell receptor beta chains given below trace back to one sample, sequenced in a study of identical twins. TCRdb ran MiXCR on the 5' RACE reads and lists one entry per CDR3 protein. The sample records under 1 million distinct CDR3 sequences, around an eighth being singletons. These data also formed part of another study, on yellow fever vaccine responses in identical twins.

Source material: PBMCs. The receptors originated from a woman aged 18 to 35 in good health.

J is TRBJ1-2 and V is TRBV12-3 or TRBV12-4, with D unclear. The CDR3 spans 13 residues. With 3 bases removed from V and 6 bases from J, the gap between germline ends came to 11 bases. The CDR3 bases are TGTGCCAGCAGTTTGTCTATTAGGGATGGCTACACCTTC. Protein product: CASSLSIRDGYTF.

This clonotype occurred many times. The rearrangement uses TRBV5-1 and TRBJ2-7; TRBD1 is a possible D gene (6 bases). CDR3 length: 13 residues. The germline gives CDR1 SGHRS, CDR2 YFSETQ. V lost 0 bases and J lost 4, with 8 bases in between. This CDR3 is CASSLETGYEQYV. DNA for the CDR3: TGCGCCAGCAGCTTGGAGACAGGATACGAGCAGTACGTC.

This clonotype was recorded many times. The V gene is TRBV12-3 or TRBV12-4, the J gene TRBJ1-4, with a tentative D call TRBD1 (6 bases). The CDR3 covers 15 residues. The V and J ends lost 6 bases and 4 bases respectively, with 15 bases between them. The CDR3 DNA reads as TGTGCCAGCAGGGCCCCCAGGGGATATAATGAAAAACTGTTTTTT. Translation: CASRAPRGYNEKLFF.

The chain couples TRBV9 to TRBJ2-5; D possibly corresponds to TRBD1 (6 bases). Trimming removed 0 bases at V and 2 bases at J, with 8 bases between. CDR3 length: 14 amino acids. Per the germline V gene, CDR1 is SGDLS and CDR2 is YYNGEE. The CDR3 spells CASSVVDRQETQYF. The CDR3 DNA reads TGTGCCAGCAGCGTAGTGGACAGACAAGAGACCCAGTACTTC.

The chain uses TRBV7-2 and TRBJ2-3; D gene unclear. This CDR3 has 16 residues. Trimming pared 2 bases from V and 10 bases from J, leaving 22 bases between. Germline CDR1 reads SGHTA; CDR2 reads FQGNSA. CDR3 in amino acids: CASSLLAFGTLSAQYF. The CDR3 nucleotides read TGTGCCAGCAGCTTACTGGCCTTTGGCACCCTCAGTGCGCAGTATTTT.

The chain couples TRBV18 to TRBJ2-4, with D hard to call. The CDR3 runs to 17 residues. Trimming took off 3 bases at V and 1 base at J, with 16 bases between the two ends. Germline V gene lookup returns CDR1 KGHSH and CDR2 LQKENI. CDR3 region: CASSPRRAVEAKNIQYF. The DNA for the CDR3 is TGTGCCAGCTCACCTCGTCGGGCGGTCGAGGCCAAAAACATTCAGTACTTC. Full variable domain (outside the CDR3, taken from reference TRBV18 and TRBJ2-4): NAGVMQNPRHLVRRRGQEARLRCSPMKGHSHVYWYRQLPEEGLKFMVYLQKENIIDESGMPKERFSAEFPKEGPSILRIQQVVRGDSAAYFCASSPRRAVEAKNIQYFGAGTRLSVL.

In this sample, this clonotype turned up a few times. This sequence joins TRBV7-9 and TRBJ2-1, with D unclear. The germline V gene has CDR1 SEHNR and CDR2 FQNEAQ (reference sequence). CDR3 length equals 14 residues. V lost 4 bases to trimming and J lost 5 bases, with 12 bases between them. CDR3 protein: CASSYINPHNEQFF. The CDR3 nucleotides read TGTGCCAGCAGCTACATTAACCCCCACAATGAGCAGTTCTTC.

The chain uses TRBV6-5 and TRBJ2-3; 9 positions match TRBD2. In germline, CDR1 is MNHEY, CDR2 SVGAGI. The CDR3 consists of 17 residues. J gave up 3 bases and V 0 bases, and 7 bases lay outside the gene matches. The CDR3 is CASSYSIGTSRTDTQYF. In DNA, the CDR3 is TGTGCCAGCAGTTACTCGATCGGGACTAGCAGGACAGATACGCAGTATTTT.

In this sample, this clonotype turned up a few times. The chain carries TRBV15 and TRBJ2-2, with 7 bases aligning to TRBD2. The junction had 9 bases not matched to a gene; V was cut back by 5 bases and J by 6 bases. CDR1 is LNHNV, CDR2 YYDKDF, per germline (reference sequence). The CDR3 length is 15 residues. The CDR3 DNA is TGTGCCACCAGCCTAACTGGGAGGGGCGCCGGGGAGCTGTTTTTT. This encodes CATSLTGRGAGELFF.

This clonotype appeared many times. The chain carries TRBV2 and TRBJ1-1; D is uncertain. From germline, CDR1 is SNHLY and CDR2 FYNNEI. V lost 8 bases to trimming and J lost 0 bases, with 13 bases between them. The CDR3 extends over 14 amino acids. The CDR3 reads CASLSGVVNTEAFF. The CDR3 nucleotides are TGTGCCAGCCTGTCCGGGGTGGTGAACACTGAAGCTTTCTTT. The complete variable domain, with remaining parts taken from reference TRBV2 and TRBJ1-1, reads EPEVTQTPSHQVTQMGQEVILRCVPISNHLYFYWYRQILGQKVEFLVSFYNNEISEKSEIFDDQFSVERPDGSNFTLKIRSTKLEDSAMYFCASLSGVVNTEAFFGQGTRLTVV.

J is TRBJ2-1 and V is TRBV28, with 7 bases matching TRBD1. This CDR3 is built from 16 residues. V lost 3 bases and J lost 7; bases outside the gene matches: 12. The germline V gene encodes CDR1 MDHEN and CDR2 SYDVKM. The CDR3 coding sequence is TGTGCCAGCAGTTTCCCCGGACAGGTGTTGGAGAATGAGCAGTTCTTC. Protein sequence: CASSFPGQVLENEQFF.

This clonotype was seen a few times. This chain uses TRBV12-3 or TRBV12-4 with TRBJ2-3; 9 bases align to TRBD1. The CDR3 extends over 15 amino acids. With 1 base clipped from V and 4 bases from J, the junction kept 3 bases outside the gene matches. CDR3 loop: CASSLGTGAPDTQYF. For the CDR3, the DNA is TGTGCCAGCAGTTTAGGGACAGGGGCCCCAGATACGCAGTATTTT.

This clonotype was counted ten times or more. The CDR3 nucleotides are TGCAGCGTTGAGGAAAATAGCAATCAGCCCCAGCATTTT. Its translation: CSVEENSNQPQHF. This chain uses TRBV29-1 with TRBJ1-5, with no clear D. V lost 3 bases and J 0 bases, leaving 6 bases between the germline ends. The CDR3 runs 13 residues. The germline gives CDR1 SQVTM, CDR2 ANQGSEA.

The chain employs TRBV6-9 and TRBJ2-7; TRBD2 agrees at 8 bases. This CDR3 has 17 amino acids. Germline V gene sequence: CDR1 MNHGY, CDR2 SVAAGI. After removal of 0 bases from V and 0 bases from J, the junction contained 7 bases not matched to a gene. The CDR3 region is CASSYSRVRGASYEQYV. The CDR3 bases are TGTGCCAGCAGTTATTCCCGGGTGCGGGGGGCCTCCTACGAGCAGTACGTC.

This clonotype was recorded at least ten times. CDR3 in DNA: TGTGCCAGCAGCACCCAGGGGGCTCAGTCCTATACGCAGTATTTT. Translation gives CASSTQGAQSYTQYF. The chain combines TRBV7-9 with TRBJ2-3; 8 nucleotides line up with TRBD1. V shed 5 bases, J shed 7 bases, and the junction held 11 bases outside the gene matches. This CDR3 spans 15 amino acids. CDR1 is SEHNR, CDR2 FQNEAQ, per germline (reference sequence).

The gene calls are TRBV29-1 and TRBJ1-1; no reliable D call. V was shortened by 4 bases and J by 1 base, with 10 bases between the two germline ends. Per the germline V gene, CDR1 is SQVTM and CDR2 is ANQGSEA. The CDR3 contains 13 residues. CDR3 in DNA: TGCAGCGTTGGAACCGCGGCGAACACTGAAGCTTTCTTT. Its translation: CSVGTAANTEAFF.

The chain joins TRBV5-6 to TRBJ2-7, with 10 nucleotides matching TRBD1. The ends lost 8 bases at V and 0 bases at J; junction bases unmatched: 14. In germline, CDR1 is SGHDT, CDR2 YYEEEE. The CDR3 runs to 17 residues. CDR3 in DNA: TGTGCCAGTCCGGGACAGGGGTTTGATCCCGGCTCCTACGAGCAGTACTTC. Encoded protein: CASPGQGFDPGSYEQYF.

This clonotype was found many times. The genes are TRBV2 and TRBJ2-3; TRBD1 matches at 8 bases. Germline trimming cut 4 bases from V and 2 bases from J; bases unmatched to any gene: 2. From germline, CDR1 is SNHLY and CDR2 FYNNEI. The CDR3 covers 14 residues. This CDR3 is CASSGQGITDTQYF. CDR3 DNA: TGTGCCAGCAGTGGACAGGGGATCACAGATACGCAGTATTTT.

The chain joins TRBV28 to TRBJ2-7, with D perhaps matching TRBD1 or TRBD2 (5 bases each). The CDR3 has 13 residues. Germline V gene data show CDR1 as MDHEN and CDR2 as SYDVKM. The V gene lost 4 bases and the J gene lost 2 bases, with 9 bases spanning the gap. The CDR3 here is CASSWGSTYEQYV. CDR3 nucleotide sequence: TGTGCCAGCAGTTGGGGGTCTACCTACGAGCAGTACGTC.

This clonotype was seen a handful of times. V is TRBV28 and J is TRBJ1-1; 9 positions match TRBD1. The germline V gene has CDR1 MDHEN and CDR2 SYDVKM. CDR3 length equals 12 residues. The trim removed 5 bases at V and 7 bases at J, leaving 2 bases unmatched. CDR3 in DNA: TGTGCCAGCAGTCGACAGGGGGTTGAAGCTTTCTTT. Encoded protein: CASSRQGVEAFF.

In its sample, this clonotype was seen a few times. The chain is built from TRBV5-1 and TRBJ2-2, with unresolved D. Trimming stripped 1 base from V and 3 bases from J, with 10 bases between. The CDR3 has 15 amino acids. Germline V gives CDR1 SGHRS, CDR2 YFSETQ. The CDR3 sequence is CASSLYAGYTGELFF. The CDR3, as DNA: TGCGCCAGCAGCTTGTATGCAGGCTACACCGGGGAGCTGTTTTTT.

This clonotype has only a few counts. The chain couples TRBV12-3 or TRBV12-4 to TRBJ2-3, with D perhaps matching TRBD1 (5 bases). Trimming took off 2 bases at V and 0 bases at J, with 9 bases between the two ends. This CDR3 contains 15 residues. CDR3 residues: CASSLTGSSTDTQYF. Written as DNA, the CDR3 is TGTGCCAGCAGTTTAACAGGCTCTAGCACAGATACGCAGTATTTT.

The sample holds a few counts of this clonotype. The chain links TRBV6-1 to TRBJ2-2; maybe TRBD2 (7 bases). This CDR3 is 16 amino acids long. Germline V lookup: CDR1 MNHNS, CDR2 SASEGT. Trimming removed 5 bases from V and 6 bases from J, with 19 bases in between. The CDR3 DNA reads TGTGCCAGCAGTCCCACGAGGGGGGGAGAAGCCGGGGAGCTGTTTTTT. Its protein product is CASSPTRGGEAGELFF.